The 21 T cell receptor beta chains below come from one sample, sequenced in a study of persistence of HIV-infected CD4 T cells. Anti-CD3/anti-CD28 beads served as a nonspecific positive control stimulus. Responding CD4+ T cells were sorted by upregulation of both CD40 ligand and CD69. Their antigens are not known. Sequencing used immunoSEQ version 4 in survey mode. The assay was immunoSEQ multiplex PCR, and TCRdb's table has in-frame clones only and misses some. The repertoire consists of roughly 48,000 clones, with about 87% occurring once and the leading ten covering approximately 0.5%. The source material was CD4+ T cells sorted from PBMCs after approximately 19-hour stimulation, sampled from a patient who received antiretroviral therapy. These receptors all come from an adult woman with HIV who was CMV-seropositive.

The CDR3 loop reads CASSDPGGEGYTF. CDR3 coding DNA: TGTGCCAGCAGTGACCCAGGGGGCGAGGGCTACACCTTC. The chain carries TRBV2 and TRBJ1-2; 8 positions match TRBD1. Germline V gives CDR1 SNHLY, CDR2 FYNNEI. J was trimmed by 8 bases and V by 3 bases; bases with no gene match: 5. The CDR3 sequence is 13 residues long.

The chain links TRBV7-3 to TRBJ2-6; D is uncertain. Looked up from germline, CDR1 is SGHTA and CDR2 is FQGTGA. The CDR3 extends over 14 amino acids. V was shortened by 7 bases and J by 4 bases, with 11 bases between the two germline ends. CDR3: CASTNRAGANVLTF. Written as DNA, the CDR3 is TGTGCCAGCACCAACAGAGCCGGGGCCAACGTCCTGACTTTC.

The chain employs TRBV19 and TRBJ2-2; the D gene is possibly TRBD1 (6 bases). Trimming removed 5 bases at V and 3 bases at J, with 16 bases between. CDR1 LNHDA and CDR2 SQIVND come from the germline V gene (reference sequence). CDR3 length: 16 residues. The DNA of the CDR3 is TGTGCCAGTAGTCCAGACAGGATAGTCTACACCGGGGAGCTGTTTTTT. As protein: CASSPDRIVYTGELFF.

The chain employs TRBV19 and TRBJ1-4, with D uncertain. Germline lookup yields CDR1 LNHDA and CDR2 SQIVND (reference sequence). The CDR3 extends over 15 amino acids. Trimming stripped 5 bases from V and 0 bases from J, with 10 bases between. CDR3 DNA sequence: TGTGCCAGTAGTGGAGACTTTGCAACTAATGAAAAACTGTTTTTT. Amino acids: CASSGDFATNEKLFF.

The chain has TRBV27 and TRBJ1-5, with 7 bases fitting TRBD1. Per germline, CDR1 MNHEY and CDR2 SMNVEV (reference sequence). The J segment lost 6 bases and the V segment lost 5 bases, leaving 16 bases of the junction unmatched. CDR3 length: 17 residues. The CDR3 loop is CASSPRLGIAGGQPQHF. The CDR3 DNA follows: TGTGCCAGCAGTCCACGCTTGGGGATCGCAGGGGGTCAGCCCCAGCATTTT.

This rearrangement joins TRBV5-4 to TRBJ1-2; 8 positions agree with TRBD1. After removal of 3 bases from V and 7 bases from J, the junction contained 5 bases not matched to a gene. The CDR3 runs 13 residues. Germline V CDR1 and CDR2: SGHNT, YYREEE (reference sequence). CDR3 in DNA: TGTGCCAGCAGCTCGGACAGGGAGGGTGGCTACACCTTC. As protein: CASSSDREGGYTF.

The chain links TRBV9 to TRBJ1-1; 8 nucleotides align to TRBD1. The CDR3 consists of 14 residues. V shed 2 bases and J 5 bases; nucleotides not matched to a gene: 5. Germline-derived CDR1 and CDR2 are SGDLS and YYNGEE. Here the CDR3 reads CASSVGQGGTEAFF. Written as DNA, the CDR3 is TGTGCCAGCAGCGTCGGACAGGGTGGGACTGAAGCTTTCTTT.

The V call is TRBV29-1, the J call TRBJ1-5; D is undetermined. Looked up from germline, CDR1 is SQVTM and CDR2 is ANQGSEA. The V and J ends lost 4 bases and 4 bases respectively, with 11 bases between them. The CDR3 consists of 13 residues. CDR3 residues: CSVAQAVNQPQHF. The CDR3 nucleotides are TGCAGCGTTGCACAAGCGGTTAATCAGCCCCAGCATTTT.

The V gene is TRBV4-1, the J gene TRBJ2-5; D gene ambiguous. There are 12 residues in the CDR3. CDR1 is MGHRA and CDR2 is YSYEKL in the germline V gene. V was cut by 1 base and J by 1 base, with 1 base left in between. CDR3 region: CASSQGQETQYF. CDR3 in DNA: TGCGCCAGCAGCCAAGGCCAAGAGACCCAGTACTTC.

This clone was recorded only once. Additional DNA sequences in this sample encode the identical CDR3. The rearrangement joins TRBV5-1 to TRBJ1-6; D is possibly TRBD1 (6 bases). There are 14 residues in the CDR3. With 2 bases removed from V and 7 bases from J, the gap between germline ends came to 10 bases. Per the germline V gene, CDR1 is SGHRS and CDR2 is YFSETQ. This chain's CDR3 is CASSFDRPNSPLHF. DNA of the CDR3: TGCGCCAGCAGCTTCGACAGGCCGAATTCACCCCTCCACTTT.

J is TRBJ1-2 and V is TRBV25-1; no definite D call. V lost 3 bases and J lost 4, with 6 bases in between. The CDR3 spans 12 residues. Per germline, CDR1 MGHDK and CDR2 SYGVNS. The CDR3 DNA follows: TGTGCCAGCAGTGATGGGATCTATGGCTACACCTTC. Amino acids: CASSDGIYGYTF.

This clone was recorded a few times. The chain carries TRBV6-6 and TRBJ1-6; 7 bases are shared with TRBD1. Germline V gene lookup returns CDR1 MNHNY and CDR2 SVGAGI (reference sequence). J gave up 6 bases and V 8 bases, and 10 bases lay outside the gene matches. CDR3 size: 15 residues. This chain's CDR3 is CASGPSGTVNSPLHF. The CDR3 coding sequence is TGTGCCAGCGGACCATCCGGGACAGTTAATTCACCCCTCCACTTT.

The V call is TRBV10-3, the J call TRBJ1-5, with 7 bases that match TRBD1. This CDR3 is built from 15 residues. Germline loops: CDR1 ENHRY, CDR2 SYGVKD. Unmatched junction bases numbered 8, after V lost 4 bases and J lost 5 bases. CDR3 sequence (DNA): TGTGCCATCAGTGGGGGTACCGGGACAGATCAGCCCCAGCATTTT. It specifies CAISGGTGTDQPQHF.

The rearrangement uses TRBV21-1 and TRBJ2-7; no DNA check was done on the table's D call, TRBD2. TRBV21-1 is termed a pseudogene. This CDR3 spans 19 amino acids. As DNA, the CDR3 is TGTGCCAGCAGCAAAGAGAGACGGAAGGAGGCGAGGGAGGCCTACGAGCAGTACTTC. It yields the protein CASSKERRKEAREAYEQYF.

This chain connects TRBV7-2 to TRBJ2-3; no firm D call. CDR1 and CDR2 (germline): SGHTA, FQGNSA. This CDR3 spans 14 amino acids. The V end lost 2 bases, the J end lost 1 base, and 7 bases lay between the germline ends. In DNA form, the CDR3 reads TGTGCCAGCAGCTTAAGGTTTGGCACAGATACGCAGTATTTT. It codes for CASSLRFGTDTQYF.

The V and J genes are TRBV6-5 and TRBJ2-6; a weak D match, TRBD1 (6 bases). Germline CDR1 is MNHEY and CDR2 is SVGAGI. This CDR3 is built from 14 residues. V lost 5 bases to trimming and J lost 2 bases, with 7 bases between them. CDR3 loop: CASSNRAGANVLTF. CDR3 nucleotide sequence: TGTGCCAGCAGTAACAGGGCTGGGGCCAACGTCCTGACTTTC.

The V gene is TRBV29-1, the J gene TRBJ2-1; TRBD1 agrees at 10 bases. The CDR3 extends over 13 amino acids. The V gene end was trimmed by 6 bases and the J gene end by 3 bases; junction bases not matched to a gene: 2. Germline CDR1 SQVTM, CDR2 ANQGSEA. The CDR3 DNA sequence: TGCAGCGTGCGGACAGGGGGCTACAATGAGCAGTTCTTC. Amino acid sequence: CSVRTGGYNEQFF.

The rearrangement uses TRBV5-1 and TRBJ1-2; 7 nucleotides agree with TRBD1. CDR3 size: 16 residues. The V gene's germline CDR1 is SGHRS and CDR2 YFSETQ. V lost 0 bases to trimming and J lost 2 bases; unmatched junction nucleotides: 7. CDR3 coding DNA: TGCGCCAGCAGCTTGGCCTATAGGACAGGCAACTATGGCTACACCTTC. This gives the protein CASSLAYRTGNYGYTF.

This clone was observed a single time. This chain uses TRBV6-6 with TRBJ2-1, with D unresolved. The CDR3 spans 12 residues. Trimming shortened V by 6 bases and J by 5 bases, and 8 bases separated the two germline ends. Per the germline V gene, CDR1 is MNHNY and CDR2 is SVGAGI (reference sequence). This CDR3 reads CASRVGNNEQFF. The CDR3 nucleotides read TGTGCCAGCAGGGTGGGTAACAATGAGCAGTTCTTC.

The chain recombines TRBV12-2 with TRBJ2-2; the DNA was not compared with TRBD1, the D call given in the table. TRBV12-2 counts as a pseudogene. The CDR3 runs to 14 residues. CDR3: CASRLARATGELFF. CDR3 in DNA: TGTGCAAGTCGCTTAGCCAGGGCCACCGGGGAGCTGTTTTTT.

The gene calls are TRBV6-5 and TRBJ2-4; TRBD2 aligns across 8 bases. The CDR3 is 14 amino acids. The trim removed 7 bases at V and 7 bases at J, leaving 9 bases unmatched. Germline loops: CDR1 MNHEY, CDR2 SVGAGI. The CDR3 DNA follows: TGTGCCAGCATCCCGGGGGGGTGGGCGAACATTCAGTACTTC. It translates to CASIPGGWANIQYF.